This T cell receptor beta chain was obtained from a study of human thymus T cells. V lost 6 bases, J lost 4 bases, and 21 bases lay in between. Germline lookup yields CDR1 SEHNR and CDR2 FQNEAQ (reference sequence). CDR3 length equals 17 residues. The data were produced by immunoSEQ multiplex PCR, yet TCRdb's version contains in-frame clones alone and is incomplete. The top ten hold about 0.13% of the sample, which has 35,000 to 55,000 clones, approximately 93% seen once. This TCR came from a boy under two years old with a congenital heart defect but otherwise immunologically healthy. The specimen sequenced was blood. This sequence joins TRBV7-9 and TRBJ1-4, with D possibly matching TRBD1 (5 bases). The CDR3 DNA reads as TGTGCCAGCAGGCCCTGGGGCAGGGACGGGGGTAATGAAAAACTGTTTTTT. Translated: CASRPWGRDGGNEKLFF.